This T cell receptor (beta chain) appears in the sequencing data of a study of PD-1 blockade in classical Hodgkin lymphoma. Sequenced by immunoSEQ multiplex PCR; TCRdb stores in-frame clones only, minus some. The sample lists almost 95,000 clones, over 80% occurring once. Broader study findings: Complete responders possessed baseline diversity comparable to newly diagnosed patients.

A remark on this clone: As yet, its antigen is unknown.

Losses at the gene ends were 5 bases for V and 7 bases for J; bases not matched to a gene: 12. The germline V gene has CDR1 LNHDA and CDR2 SQIVND (reference sequence). There are 16 residues in the CDR3. Indicated time point: cycle 4 day 1 (C4D1), after more than five weeks of nivolumab. Every one of the patients relapsed after autologous stem cell transplantation (brentuximab vedotin exposure was variable). Complete response, partial response or progressive disease constituted the best response categories observed. This receptor was obtained from a human donor with classical Hodgkin lymphoma. The chain uses TRBV19 and TRBJ2-1, with 9 bases aligning to TRBD2. The sequencing used peripheral blood mononuclear cells (PBMCs), collected before the fourth cycle of nivolumab. In nucleotides, the CDR3 is TGTGCCAGTAGTGGTGGCGGGACTAGCTGGGGGAATGAGCAGTTCTTC. This codes for CASSGGGTSWGNEQFF.